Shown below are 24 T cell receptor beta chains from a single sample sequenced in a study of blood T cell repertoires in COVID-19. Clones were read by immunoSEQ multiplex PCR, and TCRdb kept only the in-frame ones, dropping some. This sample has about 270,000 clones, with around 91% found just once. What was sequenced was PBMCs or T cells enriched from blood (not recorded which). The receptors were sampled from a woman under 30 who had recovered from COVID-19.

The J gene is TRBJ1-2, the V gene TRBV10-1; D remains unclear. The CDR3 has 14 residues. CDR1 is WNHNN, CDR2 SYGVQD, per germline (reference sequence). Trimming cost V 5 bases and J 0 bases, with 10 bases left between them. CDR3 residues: CASSHRNSNYGYTF. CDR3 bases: TGCGCCAGCAGTCACAGAAATTCTAACTATGGCTACACCTTC.

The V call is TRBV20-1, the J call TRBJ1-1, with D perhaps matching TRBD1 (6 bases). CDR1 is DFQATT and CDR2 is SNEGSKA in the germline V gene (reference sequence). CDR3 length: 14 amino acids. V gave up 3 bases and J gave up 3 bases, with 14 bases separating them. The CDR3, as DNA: TGCAGTGCTAGTGGAGACAGGTGGGACACTGAAGCTTTCTTT. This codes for CSASGDRWDTEAFF.

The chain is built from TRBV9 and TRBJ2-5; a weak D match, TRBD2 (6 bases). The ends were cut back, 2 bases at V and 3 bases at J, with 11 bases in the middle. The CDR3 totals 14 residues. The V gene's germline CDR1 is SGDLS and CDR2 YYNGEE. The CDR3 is CASSVGASEETQYF. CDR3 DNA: TGTGCCAGCAGCGTCGGGGCTAGCGAAGAGACCCAGTACTTC.

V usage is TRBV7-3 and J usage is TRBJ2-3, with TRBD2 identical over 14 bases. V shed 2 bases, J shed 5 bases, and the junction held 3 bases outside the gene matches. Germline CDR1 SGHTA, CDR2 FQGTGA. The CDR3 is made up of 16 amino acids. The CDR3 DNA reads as TGTGCCAGCAGCTTATACGGGACTAGCGGGGGAGATACGCAGTATTTT. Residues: CASSLYGTSGGDTQYF.

This CDR3 is CASSIRSVAVNTEAFF. In DNA form, the CDR3 reads TGTGCCAGTAGTATAAGATCAGTGGCAGTAAACACTGAAGCTTTCTTT. V gene TRBV19 combines with J gene TRBJ1-1; D not resolved. Trimming stripped 2 bases from V and 2 bases from J, with 15 bases between. Per germline, CDR1 LNHDA and CDR2 SQIVND (reference sequence). This CDR3 contains 16 residues. The full variable domain, with the rest looked up from reference TRBV19 and TRBJ1-1, is DGGITQSPKYLFRKEGQNVTLSCEQNLNHDAMYWYRQDPGQGLRLIYYSQIVNDFQKGDIAEGYSVSREKKESFPLTVTSAQKNPTAFYLCASSIRSVAVNTEAFFGQGTRLTVV.

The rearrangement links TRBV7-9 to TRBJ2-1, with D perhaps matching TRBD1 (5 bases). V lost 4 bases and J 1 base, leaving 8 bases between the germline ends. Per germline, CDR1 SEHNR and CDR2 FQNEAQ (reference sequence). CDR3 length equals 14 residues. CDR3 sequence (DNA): TGTGCCAGCAGCTCGGACAATTCCTACAATGAGCAGTTCTTC. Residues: CASSSDNSYNEQFF.

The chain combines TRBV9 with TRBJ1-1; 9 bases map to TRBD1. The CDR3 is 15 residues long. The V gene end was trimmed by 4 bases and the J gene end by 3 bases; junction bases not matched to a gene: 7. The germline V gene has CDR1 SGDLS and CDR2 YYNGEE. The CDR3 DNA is TGTGCCAGCAGCACCTCGACAGGGGGGGACACTGAAGCTTTCTTT. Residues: CASSTSTGGDTEAFF.

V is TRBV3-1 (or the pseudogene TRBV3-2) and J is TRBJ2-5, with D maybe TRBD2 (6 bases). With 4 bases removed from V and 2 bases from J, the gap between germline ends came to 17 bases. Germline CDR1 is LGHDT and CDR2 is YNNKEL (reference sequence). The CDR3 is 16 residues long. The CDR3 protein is CASSLMSGARQETQYF. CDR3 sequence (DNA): TGTGCCAGCAGCCTGATGTCGGGAGCAAGGCAAGAGACCCAGTACTTC.

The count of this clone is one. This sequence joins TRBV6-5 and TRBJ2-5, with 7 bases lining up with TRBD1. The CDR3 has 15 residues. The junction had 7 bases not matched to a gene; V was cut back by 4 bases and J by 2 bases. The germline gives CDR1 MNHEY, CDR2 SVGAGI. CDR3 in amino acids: CASSSGQALQETQYF. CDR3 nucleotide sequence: TGTGCCAGCAGTTCCGGACAGGCCTTGCAAGAGACCCAGTACTTC.

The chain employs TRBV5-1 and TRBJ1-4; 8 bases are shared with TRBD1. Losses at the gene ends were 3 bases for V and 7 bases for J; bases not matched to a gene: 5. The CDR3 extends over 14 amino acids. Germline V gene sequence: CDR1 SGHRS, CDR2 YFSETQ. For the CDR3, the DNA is TGCGCCAGCAGCTCCGGACAGGGTCTTGAAAAACTGTTTTTT. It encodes CASSSGQGLEKLFF.

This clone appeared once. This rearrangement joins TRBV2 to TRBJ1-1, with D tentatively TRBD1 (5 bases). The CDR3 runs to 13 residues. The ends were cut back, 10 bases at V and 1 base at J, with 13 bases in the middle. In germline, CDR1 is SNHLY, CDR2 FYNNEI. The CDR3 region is CATSTGGNTEAFF. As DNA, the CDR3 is TGTGCCACCTCAACCGGGGGGAACACTGAAGCTTTCTTT.

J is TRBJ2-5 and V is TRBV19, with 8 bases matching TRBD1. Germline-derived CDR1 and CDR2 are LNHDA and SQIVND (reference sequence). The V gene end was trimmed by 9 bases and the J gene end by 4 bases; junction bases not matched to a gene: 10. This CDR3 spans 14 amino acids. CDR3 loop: CASTPGQGAETQYF. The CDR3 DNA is TGTGCCAGCACCCCGGGGCAGGGGGCAGAGACCCAGTACTTC.

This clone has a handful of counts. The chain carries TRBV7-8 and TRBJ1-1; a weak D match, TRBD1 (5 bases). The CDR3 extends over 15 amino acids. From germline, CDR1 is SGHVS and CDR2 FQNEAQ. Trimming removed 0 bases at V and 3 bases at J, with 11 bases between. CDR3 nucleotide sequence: TGTGCCAGCAGCTTAGCCTATGGGGGGGACACTGAAGCTTTCTTT. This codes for CASSLAYGGDTEAFF.

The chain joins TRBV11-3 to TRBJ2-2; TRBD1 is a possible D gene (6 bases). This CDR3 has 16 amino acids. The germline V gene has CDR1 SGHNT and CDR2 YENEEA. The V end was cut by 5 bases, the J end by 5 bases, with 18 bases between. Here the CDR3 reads CASSAPGGAETGELFF. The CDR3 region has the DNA TGTGCCAGCAGCGCCCCTGGGGGCGCAGAGACCGGGGAGCTGTTTTTT. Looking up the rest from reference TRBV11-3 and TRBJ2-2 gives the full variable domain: EAGVVQSPRYKIIEKKQPVAFWCNPISGHNTLYWYLQNLGQGPELLIRYENEEAVDDSQLPKDRFSAERLKGVDSTLKIQPAELGDSAVYLCASSAPGGAETGELFFGEGSRLTVL.

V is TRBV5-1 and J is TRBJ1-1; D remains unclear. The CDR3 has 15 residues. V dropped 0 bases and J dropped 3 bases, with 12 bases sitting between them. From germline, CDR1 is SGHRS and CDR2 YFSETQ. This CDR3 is CASSLEAGAYTEAFF. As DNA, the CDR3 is TGCGCCAGCAGCTTGGAAGCGGGAGCGTACACTGAAGCTTTCTTT.

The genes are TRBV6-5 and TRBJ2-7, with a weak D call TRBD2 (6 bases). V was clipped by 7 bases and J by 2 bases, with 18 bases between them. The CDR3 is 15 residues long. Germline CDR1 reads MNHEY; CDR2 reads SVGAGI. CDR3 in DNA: TGTGCCAGCAAACCCACGGGAGCGGAAACCTACGAGCAGTACTTC. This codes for CASKPTGAETYEQYF.

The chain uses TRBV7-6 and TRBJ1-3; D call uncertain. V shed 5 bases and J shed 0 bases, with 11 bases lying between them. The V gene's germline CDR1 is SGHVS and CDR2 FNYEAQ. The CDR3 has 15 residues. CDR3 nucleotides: TGTGCCAGCAGCGTTACTACGGACTCTGGAAACACCATATATTTT. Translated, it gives CASSVTTDSGNTIYF.

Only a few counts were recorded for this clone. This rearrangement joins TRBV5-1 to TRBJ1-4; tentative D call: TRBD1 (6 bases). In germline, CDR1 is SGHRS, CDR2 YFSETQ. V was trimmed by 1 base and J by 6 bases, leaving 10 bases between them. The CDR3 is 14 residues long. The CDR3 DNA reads TGCGCCAGCAGCTTGCCACAGGGTGATGAAAAACTGTTTTTT. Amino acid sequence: CASSLPQGDEKLFF.

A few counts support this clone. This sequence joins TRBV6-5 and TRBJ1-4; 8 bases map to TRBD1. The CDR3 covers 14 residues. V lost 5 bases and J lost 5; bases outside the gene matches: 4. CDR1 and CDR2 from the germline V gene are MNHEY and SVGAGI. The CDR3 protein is CASSTGTGNEKLFF. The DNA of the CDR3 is TGTGCCAGCAGTACCGGGACAGGAAATGAAAAACTGTTTTTT.

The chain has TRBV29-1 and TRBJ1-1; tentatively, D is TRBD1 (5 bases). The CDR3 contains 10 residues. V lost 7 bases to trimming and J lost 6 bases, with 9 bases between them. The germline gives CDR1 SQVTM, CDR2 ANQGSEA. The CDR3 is CSAGHSEAFF. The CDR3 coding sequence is TGCAGCGCCGGACATTCTGAAGCTTTCTTT.

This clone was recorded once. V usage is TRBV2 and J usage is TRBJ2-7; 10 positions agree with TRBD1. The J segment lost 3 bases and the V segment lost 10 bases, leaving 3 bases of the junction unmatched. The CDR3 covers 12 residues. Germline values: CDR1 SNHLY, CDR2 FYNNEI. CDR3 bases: TGTGCCAACGGACAGGGGGTCTACGAGCAGTACTTC. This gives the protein CANGQGVYEQYF.

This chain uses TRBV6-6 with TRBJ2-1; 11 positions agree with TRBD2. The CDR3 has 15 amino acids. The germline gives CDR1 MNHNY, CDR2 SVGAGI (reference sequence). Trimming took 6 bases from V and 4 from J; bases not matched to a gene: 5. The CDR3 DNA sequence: TGTGCCAGCAGCAATAGCGGGGGGGCTTACAATGAGCAGTTCTTC. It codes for CASSNSGGAYNEQFF.

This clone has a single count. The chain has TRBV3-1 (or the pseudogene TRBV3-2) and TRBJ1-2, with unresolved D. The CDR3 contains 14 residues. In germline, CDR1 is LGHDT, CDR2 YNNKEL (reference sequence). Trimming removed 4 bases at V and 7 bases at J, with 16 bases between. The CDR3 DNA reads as TGTGCCAGCAGCCCCCGGGCGGGAGCGGGTGGCTACACCTTC. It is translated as CASSPRAGAGGYTF.

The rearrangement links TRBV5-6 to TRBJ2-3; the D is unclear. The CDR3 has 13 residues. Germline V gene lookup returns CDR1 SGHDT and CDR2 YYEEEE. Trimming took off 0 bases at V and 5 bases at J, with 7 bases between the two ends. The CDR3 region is CASSLAVVDTQYF. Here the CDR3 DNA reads TGTGCCAGCAGCTTGGCGGTTGTAGATACGCAGTATTTT.